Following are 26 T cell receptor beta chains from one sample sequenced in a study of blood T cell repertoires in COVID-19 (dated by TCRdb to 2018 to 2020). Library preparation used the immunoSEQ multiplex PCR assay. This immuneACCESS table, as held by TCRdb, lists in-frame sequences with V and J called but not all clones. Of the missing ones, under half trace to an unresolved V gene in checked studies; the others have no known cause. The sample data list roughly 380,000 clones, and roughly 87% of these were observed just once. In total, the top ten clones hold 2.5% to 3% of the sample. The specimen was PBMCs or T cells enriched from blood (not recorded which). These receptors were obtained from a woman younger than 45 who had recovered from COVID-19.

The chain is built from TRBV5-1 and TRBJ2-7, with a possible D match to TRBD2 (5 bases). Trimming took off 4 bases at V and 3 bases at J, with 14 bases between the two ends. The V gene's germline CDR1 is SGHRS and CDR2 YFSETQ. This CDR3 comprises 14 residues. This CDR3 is CASSLEVGIYEQYF. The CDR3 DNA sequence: TGCGCCAGCAGCCTGGAGGTCGGGATCTACGAGCAGTACTTC.

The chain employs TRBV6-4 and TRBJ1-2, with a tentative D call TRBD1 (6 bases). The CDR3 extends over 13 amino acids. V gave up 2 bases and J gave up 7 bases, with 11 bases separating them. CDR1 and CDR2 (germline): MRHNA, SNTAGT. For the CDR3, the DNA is TGTGCCAGCAGTGACCAGGGGTCTGGTGGCTACACCTTC. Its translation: CASSDQGSGGYTF.

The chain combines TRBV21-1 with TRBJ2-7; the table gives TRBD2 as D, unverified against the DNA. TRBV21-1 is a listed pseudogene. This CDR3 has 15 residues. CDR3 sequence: CASSKNGRASYEQYF. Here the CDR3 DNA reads TGTGCCAGCAGCAAAAACGGGAGGGCCTCCTACGAGCAGTACTTC.

CDR3 bases: TGTGCCAGCAGCCAAGCCATCAATGAGCAGTTCTTC. This codes for CASSQAINEQFF. V and J are TRBV3-1 (or the pseudogene TRBV3-2) and TRBJ2-1; no firm D call. This CDR3 has 12 residues. The V and J ends lost 1 base and 6 bases respectively, with 4 bases between them. The germline gives CDR1 LGHDT, CDR2 YNNKEL (reference sequence).

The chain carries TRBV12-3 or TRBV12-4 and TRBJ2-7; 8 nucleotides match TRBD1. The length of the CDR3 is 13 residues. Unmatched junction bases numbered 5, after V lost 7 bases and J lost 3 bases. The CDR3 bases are TGTGCCAGCACTAACGGACAGGGCTACGAGCAGTACTTC. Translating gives CASTNGQGYEQYF.

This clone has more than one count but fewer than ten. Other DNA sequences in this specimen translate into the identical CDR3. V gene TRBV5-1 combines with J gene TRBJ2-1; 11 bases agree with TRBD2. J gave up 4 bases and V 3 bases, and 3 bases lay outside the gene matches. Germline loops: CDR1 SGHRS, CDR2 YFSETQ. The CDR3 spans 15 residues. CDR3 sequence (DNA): TGCGCCAGCAGCTCTGGGACTAGCGGTTACAATGAGCAGTTCTTC. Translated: CASSSGTSGYNEQFF.

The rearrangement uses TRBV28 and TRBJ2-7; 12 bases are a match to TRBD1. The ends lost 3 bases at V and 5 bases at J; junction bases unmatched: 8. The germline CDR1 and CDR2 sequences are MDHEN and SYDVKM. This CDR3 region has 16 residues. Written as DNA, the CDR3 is TGTGCCAGCAGTTTGCGCGGGACAGGGGGCTGGAACGAGCAGTACTTC. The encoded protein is CASSLRGTGGWNEQYF.

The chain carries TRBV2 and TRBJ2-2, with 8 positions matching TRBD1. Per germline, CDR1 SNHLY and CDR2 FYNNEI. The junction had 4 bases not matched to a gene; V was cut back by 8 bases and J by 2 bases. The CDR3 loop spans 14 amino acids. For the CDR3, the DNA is TGTGCCAGCGACAGGGGCGCAAACACCGGGGAGCTGTTTTTT. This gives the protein CASDRGANTGELFF.

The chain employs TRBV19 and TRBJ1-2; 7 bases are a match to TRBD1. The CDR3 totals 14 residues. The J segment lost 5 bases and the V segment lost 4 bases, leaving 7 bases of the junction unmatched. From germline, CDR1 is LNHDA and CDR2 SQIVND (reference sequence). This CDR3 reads CASSTRQGPYGYTF. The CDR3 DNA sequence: TGTGCCAGTAGTACCAGACAGGGTCCTTATGGCTACACCTTC.

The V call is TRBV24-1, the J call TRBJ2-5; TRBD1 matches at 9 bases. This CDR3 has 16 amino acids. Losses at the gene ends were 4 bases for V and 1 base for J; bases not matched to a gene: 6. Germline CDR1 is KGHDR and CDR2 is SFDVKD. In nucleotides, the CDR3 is TGTGCCACCAGTGAACCTAGGACAGGGGCCCAAGAGACCCAGTACTTC. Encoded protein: CATSEPRTGAQETQYF.

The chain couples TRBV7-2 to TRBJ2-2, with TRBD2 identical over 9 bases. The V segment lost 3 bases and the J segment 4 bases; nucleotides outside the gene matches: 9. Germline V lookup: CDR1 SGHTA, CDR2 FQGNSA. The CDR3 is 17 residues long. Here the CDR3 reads CASSFIRGRAATGELFF. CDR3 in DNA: TGTGCCAGCAGCTTTATCCGCGGGAGGGCCGCCACCGGGGAGCTGTTTTTT.

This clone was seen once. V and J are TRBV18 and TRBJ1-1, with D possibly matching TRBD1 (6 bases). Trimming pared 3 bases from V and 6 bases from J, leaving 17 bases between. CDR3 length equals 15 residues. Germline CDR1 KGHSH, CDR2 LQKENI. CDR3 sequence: CASSPVTGKESEAFF. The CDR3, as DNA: TGTGCCAGCTCACCGGTGACAGGAAAGGAGTCTGAAGCTTTCTTT.

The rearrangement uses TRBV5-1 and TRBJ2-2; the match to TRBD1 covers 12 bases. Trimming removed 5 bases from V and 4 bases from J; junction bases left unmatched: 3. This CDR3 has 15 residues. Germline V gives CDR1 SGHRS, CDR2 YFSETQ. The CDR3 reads CASRGTGGFTGELFF. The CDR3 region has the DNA TGCGCCAGCAGAGGGACAGGGGGCTTCACCGGGGAGCTGTTTTTT.

The chain's CDR3 is CASGQGRGTEAFF. The CDR3 nucleotides read TGTGCCAGCGGACAGGGGAGGGGAACTGAAGCTTTCTTT. The chain employs TRBV6-5 and TRBJ1-1; 9 bases map to TRBD1. The trim removed 8 bases at V and 5 bases at J, leaving 6 bases unmatched. Germline V gene lookup returns CDR1 MNHEY and CDR2 SVGAGI. The CDR3 covers 13 residues.

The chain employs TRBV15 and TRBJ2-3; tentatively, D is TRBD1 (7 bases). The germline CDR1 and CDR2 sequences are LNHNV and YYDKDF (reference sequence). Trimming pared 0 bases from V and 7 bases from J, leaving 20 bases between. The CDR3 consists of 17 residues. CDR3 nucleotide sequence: TGTGCCACCAGCAGAGATTCGGGGGACAGAGGATCAAATACGCAGTATTTT. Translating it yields CATSRDSGDRGSNTQYF.

The CDR3 loop reads CASSQFEASGGVDEQFF. Here the CDR3 DNA reads TGTGCCAGCAGCCAATTTGAGGCTAGCGGGGGGGTAGATGAGCAGTTCTTC. This rearrangement joins TRBV14 to TRBJ2-1, with 12 bases matching TRBD2. Trimming removed 2 bases from V and 8 bases from J; junction bases left unmatched: 10. The CDR3 extends over 17 amino acids. From germline, CDR1 is SGHDN and CDR2 FVKESK.

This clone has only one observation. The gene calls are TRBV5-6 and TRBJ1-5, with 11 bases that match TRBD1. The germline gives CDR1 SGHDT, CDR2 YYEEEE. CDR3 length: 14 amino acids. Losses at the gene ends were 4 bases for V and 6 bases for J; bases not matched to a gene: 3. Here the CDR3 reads CASSLGTGGQPQHF. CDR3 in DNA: TGTGCCAGCAGCCTAGGGACAGGGGGTCAGCCCCAGCATTTT.

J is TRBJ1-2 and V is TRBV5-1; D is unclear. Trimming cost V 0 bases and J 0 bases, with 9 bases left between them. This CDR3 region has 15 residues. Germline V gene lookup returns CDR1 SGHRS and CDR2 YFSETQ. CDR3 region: CASSLVYGANYGYTF. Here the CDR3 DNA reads TGCGCCAGCAGCTTGGTGTACGGTGCTAACTATGGCTACACCTTC.

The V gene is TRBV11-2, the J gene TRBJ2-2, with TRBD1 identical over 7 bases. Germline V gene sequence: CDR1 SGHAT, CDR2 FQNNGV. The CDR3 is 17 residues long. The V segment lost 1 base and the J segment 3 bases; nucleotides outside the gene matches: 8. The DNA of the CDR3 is TGTGCCAGCAGCTTAGGGTTGGGACAGCGTGACACCGGGGAGCTGTTTTTT. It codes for CASSLGLGQRDTGELFF. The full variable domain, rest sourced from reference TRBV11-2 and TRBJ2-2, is EAGVAQSPRYKIIEKRQSVAFWCNPISGHATLYWYQQILGQGPKLLIQFQNNGVVDDSQLPKDRFSAERLKGVDSTLKIQPAKLEDSAVYLCASSLGLGQRDTGELFFGEGSRLTVL.

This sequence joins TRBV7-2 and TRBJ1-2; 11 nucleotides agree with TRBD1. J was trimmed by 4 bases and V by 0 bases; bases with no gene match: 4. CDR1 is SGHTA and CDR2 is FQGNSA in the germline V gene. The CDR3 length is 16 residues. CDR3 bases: TGTGCCAGCAGCTTAGCTCGGACAGGGGGCCGCTATGGCTACACCTTC. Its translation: CASSLARTGGRYGYTF. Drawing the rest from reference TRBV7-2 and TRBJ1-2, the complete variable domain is GAGVSQSPSNKVTEKGKDVELRCDPISGHTALYWYRQSLGQGLEFLIYFQGNSAPDKSGLPSDRFSAERTGGSVSTLTIQRTQQEDSAVYLCASSLARTGGRYGYTFGSGTRLTVV.

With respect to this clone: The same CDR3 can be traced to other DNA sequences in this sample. The CDR3 coding sequence is TGCGCCAGCAGCTTGTCGGGGGGTCTCCAAGAGACCCAGTACTTC. Amino acid sequence: CASSLSGGLQETQYF. V is TRBV5-1 and J is TRBJ2-5, with 7 bases that match TRBD2. Germline V gene sequence: CDR1 SGHRS, CDR2 YFSETQ. J gave up 1 base and V 1 base, and 4 bases lay outside the gene matches. CDR3 length equals 15 residues.

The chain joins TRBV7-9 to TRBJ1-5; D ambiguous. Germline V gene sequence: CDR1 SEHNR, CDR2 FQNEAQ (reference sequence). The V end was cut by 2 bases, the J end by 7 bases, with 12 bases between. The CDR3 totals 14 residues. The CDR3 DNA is TGTGCCAGCAGCTTATCCGGGGTAGGCCAGCCCCAGCATTTT. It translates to CASSLSGVGQPQHF.

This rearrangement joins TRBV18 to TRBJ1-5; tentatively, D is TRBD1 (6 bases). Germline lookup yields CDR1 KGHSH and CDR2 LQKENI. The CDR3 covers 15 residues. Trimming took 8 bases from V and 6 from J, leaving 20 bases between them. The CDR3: CASTAAGGRGQPQHF. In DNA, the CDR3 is TGTGCCAGCACCGCGGCGGGGGGGCGCGGTCAGCCCCAGCATTTT.

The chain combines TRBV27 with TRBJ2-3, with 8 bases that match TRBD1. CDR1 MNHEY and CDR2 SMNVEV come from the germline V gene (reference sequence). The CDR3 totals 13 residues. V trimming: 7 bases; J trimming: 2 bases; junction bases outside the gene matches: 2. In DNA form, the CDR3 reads TGTGCCAGCACCCAGGGGGCCACAGATACGCAGTATTTT. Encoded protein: CASTQGATDTQYF.

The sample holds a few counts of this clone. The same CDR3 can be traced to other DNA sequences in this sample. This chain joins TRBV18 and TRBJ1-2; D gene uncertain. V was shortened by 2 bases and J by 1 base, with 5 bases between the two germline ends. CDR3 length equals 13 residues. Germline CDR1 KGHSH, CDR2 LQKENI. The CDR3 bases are TGTGCCAGCTCACCAGGCAGTAACTATGGCTACACCTTC. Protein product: CASSPGSNYGYTF.

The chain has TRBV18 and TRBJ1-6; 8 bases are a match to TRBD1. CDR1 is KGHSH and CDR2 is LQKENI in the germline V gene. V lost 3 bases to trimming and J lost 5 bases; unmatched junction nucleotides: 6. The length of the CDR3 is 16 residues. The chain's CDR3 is CASSPYRGFHNSPLHF. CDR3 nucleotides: TGTGCCAGCTCACCGTACAGGGGGTTCCATAATTCACCCCTCCACTTT.